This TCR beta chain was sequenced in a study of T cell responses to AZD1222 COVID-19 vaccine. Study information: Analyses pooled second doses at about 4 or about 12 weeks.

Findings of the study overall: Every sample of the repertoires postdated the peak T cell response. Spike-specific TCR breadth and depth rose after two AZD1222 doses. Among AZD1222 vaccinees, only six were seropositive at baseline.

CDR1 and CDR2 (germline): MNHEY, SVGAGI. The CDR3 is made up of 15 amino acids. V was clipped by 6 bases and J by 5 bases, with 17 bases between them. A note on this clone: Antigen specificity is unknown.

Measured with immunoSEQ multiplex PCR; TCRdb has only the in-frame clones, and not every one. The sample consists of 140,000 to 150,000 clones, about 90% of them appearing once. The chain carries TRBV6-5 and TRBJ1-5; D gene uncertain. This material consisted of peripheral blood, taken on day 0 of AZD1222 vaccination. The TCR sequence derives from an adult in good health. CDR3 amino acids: CASRDFSYEDQPQHF. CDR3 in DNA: TGTGCCAGCAGGGATTTCTCCTACGAAGATCAGCCCCAGCATTTT.